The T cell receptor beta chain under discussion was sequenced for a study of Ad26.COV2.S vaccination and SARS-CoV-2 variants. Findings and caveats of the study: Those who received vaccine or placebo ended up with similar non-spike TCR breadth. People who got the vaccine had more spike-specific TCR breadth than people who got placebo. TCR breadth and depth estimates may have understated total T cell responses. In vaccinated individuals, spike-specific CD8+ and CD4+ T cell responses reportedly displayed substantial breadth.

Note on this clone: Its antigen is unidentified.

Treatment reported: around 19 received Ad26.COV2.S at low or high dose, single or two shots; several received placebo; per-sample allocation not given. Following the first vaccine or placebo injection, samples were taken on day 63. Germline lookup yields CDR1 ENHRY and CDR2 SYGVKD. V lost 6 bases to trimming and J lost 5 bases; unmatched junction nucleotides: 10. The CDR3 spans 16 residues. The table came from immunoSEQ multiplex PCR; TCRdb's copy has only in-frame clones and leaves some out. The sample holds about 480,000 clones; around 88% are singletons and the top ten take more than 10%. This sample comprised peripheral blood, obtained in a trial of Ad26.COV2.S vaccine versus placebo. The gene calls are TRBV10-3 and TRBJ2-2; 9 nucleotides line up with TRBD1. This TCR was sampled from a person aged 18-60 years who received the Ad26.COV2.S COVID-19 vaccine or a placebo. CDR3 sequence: CAISEPGQGKTGELFF. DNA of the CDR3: TGTGCCATCAGCGAACCGGGACAGGGTAAAACCGGGGAGCTGTTTTTT.